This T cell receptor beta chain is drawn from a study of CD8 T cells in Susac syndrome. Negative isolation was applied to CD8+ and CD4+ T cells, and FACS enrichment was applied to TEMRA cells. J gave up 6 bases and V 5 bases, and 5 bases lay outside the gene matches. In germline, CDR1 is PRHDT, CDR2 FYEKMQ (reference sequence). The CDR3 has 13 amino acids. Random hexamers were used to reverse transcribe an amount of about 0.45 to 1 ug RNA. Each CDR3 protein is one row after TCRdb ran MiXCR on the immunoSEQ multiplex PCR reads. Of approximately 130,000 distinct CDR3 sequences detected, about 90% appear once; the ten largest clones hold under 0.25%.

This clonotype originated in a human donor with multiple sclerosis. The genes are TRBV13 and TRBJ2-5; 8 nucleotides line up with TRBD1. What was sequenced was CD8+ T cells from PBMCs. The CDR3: CASSRDRGQTQYF. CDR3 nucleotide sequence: TGTGCCAGCAGCCGAGACAGGGGTCAGACCCAGTACTTC.